The 10 T cell receptor beta chains presented below share a single source sample, sequenced in a study of CD8+CD57+ T cells in acquired aplastic anemia. CD8+CD57+ cell expansion had been shown by flow cytometry in patients chosen for sequencing. Template material for TCR beta VDJ and CDR3 profiling consisted of genomic DNA. TCRdb processed the reads anew with MiXCR; each CDR3 protein has one entry. The sample includes about 180,000 distinct CDR3 sequences, about 45% of them seen just once. What was sequenced was sorted CD4+, CD8+, or CD8+CD57+ T cells (not recorded which) from PBMCs. The receptors were sampled from a human donor with aplastic anemia.

There are a few counts of this clonotype. The chain is built from TRBV24-1 and TRBJ2-1; the match to TRBD2 covers 7 bases. V lost 0 bases and J lost 7; bases outside the gene matches: 5. The germline V gene encodes CDR1 KGHDR and CDR2 SFDVKD. The CDR3 loop spans 15 amino acids. The CDR3 DNA reads as TGTGCCACCAGTGATTTGAAGGGAGGGGTGAATGAGCAGTTCTTC. This encodes CATSDLKGGVNEQFF.

At least ten counts were recorded for this clonotype. V is TRBV11-2 and J is TRBJ2-5; 7 bases map to TRBD1. The V segment lost 4 bases and the J segment 1 base; nucleotides outside the gene matches: 3. The CDR3 length is 14 residues. Germline V gives CDR1 SGHAT, CDR2 FQNNGV. CDR3 protein: CASSWTGLQETQYF. CDR3 in DNA: TGTGCCAGCAGCTGGACAGGCCTCCAAGAGACCCAGTACTTC.

With respect to this clonotype: This may stem from a read error, because a much larger clone lies one nucleotide away. The chain joins TRBV20-1 to TRBJ1-1; 7 nucleotides agree with TRBD1. The CDR3 length is 13 residues. Germline CDR1 reads DFQATT; CDR2 reads SNEGSKA (reference sequence). V was clipped by 7 bases and J by 0 bases; unmatched bases: 5. For the CDR3, the DNA is TGCAGTGGACTGGACAGGATGAACACTGAAGCTTTCTTT. Translation gives CSGLDRMNTEAFF.

CDR3 protein: CSARAAGHSSYEQYF. In DNA form, the CDR3 reads TGCAGTGCTAGAGCCGCGGGCCATAGCTCCTACGAGCAGTACTTC. The chain employs TRBV20-1 and TRBJ2-7; D perhaps matches TRBD2 (5 bases). Germline V lookup: CDR1 DFQATT, CDR2 SNEGSKA (reference sequence). This CDR3 contains 15 residues. V was trimmed by 1 base and J by 0 bases, leaving 13 bases between them.

CDR3: CASSLDGSNYGYTF. The CDR3, as DNA: TGTGCCAGCAGCTTGGACGGCAGCAACTATGGCTACACCTTC. V gene TRBV5-6 combines with J gene TRBJ1-2; no firm D call. Germline assignment: CDR1 SGHDT and CDR2 YYEEEE. This CDR3 contains 14 residues. Between the trimmed V and J ends, which lost 0 bases and 2 bases, there was a span of 8 bases.

This clonotype was seen only a few times. This may be a read error, as it is one base from a much larger clone. This rearrangement joins TRBV20-1 to TRBJ1-1; D unresolved. The CDR3 totals 14 residues. CDR1 and CDR2 from the germline V gene are DFQATT and SNEGSKA (reference sequence). CDR3 bases: TGCAGTGCTAGAGATAGGAACAAGAACACTGAAGCTCTCTTT. Encoded protein: CSARDRNKNTEALF.

The chain is built from TRBV19 and TRBJ2-1; D perhaps matches TRBD1 (5 bases). From germline, CDR1 is LNHDA and CDR2 SQIVND (reference sequence). CDR3 length: 14 amino acids. The germline V and J ends were trimmed by 4 bases and 4 bases, with 11 bases remaining between them. CDR3 amino acids: CASSNQGWYNEQFF. For the CDR3, the DNA is TGTGCCAGTAGTAACCAGGGTTGGTACAATGAGCAGTTCTTC.

This chain links TRBV5-1 with TRBJ1-2; D unresolved. This CDR3 is 13 amino acids long. The ends were cut back, 0 bases at V and 8 bases at J, with 11 bases in the middle. Germline V gives CDR1 SGHRS, CDR2 YFSETQ. CDR3 sequence: CASSLERDWGYTF. The CDR3 nucleotides are TGCGCCAGCAGCTTGGAGCGGGATTGGGGCTACACCTTC.

The chain carries TRBV12-3 or TRBV12-4 and TRBJ2-2; TRBD1 agrees at 9 bases. Losses at the gene ends were 6 bases for V and 3 bases for J; bases not matched to a gene: 20. CDR3 length equals 20 residues. CDR3 nucleotide sequence: TGTGCCAGCAGGCCTTCAAACAGGGGGCTGGTCCCAAAGGACACCGGGGAGCTGTTTTTT. Translating it yields CASRPSNRGLVPKDTGELFF.

This clonotype was seen ten or more times. The genes are TRBV5-1 and TRBJ2-7, with D tentatively TRBD2 (5 bases). This CDR3 is 15 amino acids long. CDR1 and CDR2 from the germline V gene are SGHRS and YFSETQ. V lost 4 bases and J 0 bases, leaving 14 bases between the germline ends. This CDR3 is CASSVRLGSSYEQYF. DNA for the CDR3: TGCGCCAGCAGCGTGAGATTGGGGAGCTCCTACGAGCAGTACTTC.